The TCR beta chain described here comes from a study of T cell repertoires in cytomegalovirus infection. From the reads, TCRdb called clonotypes with MiXCR, one entry per CDR3 protein. Here the sample spans 830,000 or so distinct CDR3 sequences, 30% to 35% being singletons. V gave up 2 bases and J gave up 4 bases; unmatched junction bases: 15. This CDR3 has 19 amino acids. Germline V gene sequence: CDR1 SGHVT, CDR2 SQSDAQ. Points on this clonotype: Its cognate antigen is unknown. This sequence may be a read error, since a much larger clone differs from it by one base.

The starting material was cultured CD8+ T cells from PBMCs, obtained from culture after CMV antigen stimulation. This TCR derives from a human donor in good health (CMV status not recorded). Some clones in this sample may be carry-over from other donors' samples. This rearrangement joins TRBV7-4 to TRBJ2-3; 10 nucleotides line up with TRBD2. The CDR3 coding sequence is TGTGCCAGCAGCTTACAGAGCGGGGGGGCCGTGCATTCACCAGATACGCAGTATTTT. Its translation: CASSLQSGGAVHSPDTQYF.